Sequencing of this T cell receptor beta chain was carried out in a study of cytotoxic CD8 clonotypes in ibrutinib-treated CLL. Background on the study: There were about 12 relapsed/refractory patients and about 14 treatment-naive patients, and fewer than 18 were IGHV unmutated.

TCRdb keeps only in-frame clones here, not all; method: immunoSEQ multiplex PCR. The data contain over 120,000 clones, about 75% of them singletons. Losses at the gene ends were 5 bases for V and 0 bases for J; bases not matched to a gene: 4. The CDR3 is 15 residues long. Germline V gene data show CDR1 as SGHTA and CDR2 as FQGTGA. In regard to this clone: Its antigen is undetermined.

Regarding the study as a whole: At baseline, clonality was higher than in age-matched healthy donors and correlated with CD8+ counts.

The chain links TRBV7-3 to TRBJ2-1, with 7 positions matching TRBD2. The sequence was obtained from a human donor with chronic lymphocytic leukemia. The sample here was PBMCs, taken after 24 months of ibrutinib treatment. CDR3 residues: CASSPAGDSYNEQFF. The CDR3 nucleotides are TGTGCCAGCAGCCCGGCGGGGGACTCCTACAATGAGCAGTTCTTC.